These T cell receptor beta chains were read from a single sample in a study of cytomegalovirus exposure and HLA in healthy donors. The repertoire was sequenced with immunoSEQ multiplex PCR; TCRdb's copy has only in-frame clones and lacks some. There are roughly 120,000 clones in the sample; 80% occur only once, and over 2.5% lies in the top ten. Sequencing was carried out using PBMCs. The receptors derive from a male donor in good health and CMV-seronegative. CDR3s include the opening cysteine and the closing phenylalanine or tryptophan. D genes are given only for firm matches. Expanded clones get a size class; other rows say once, few or many, or leave the size out.

j_call | d_call | v_call | clone_size | cdr3_aa | cdr3_nt
TRBJ2-1 | - | TRBV12-5 | once | CASGLLLGDRGNEQFF | TGTGCTAGTGGTTTGTTGCTGGGGGATCGGGGGAATGAGCAGTTCTTC
TRBJ2-7 | - | TRBV14 | - | CASSQALEQYF | TGTGCCAGCAGCCAAGCCCTCGAGCAGTACTTC
TRBJ2-3 | - | TRBV6-4 | once | CASSDSAGSTDTQYF | TGTGCCAGCAGTGACTCGGCAGGGAGCACAGATACGCAGTATTTT
TRBJ2-7 | TRBD1 | TRBV18 | - | CASSPVRQGAFEQYF | TGTGCCAGCTCACCGGTTAGGCAGGGGGCATTCGAGCAGTACTTC
TRBJ2-7 | TRBD1 | TRBV27 | - | CASTNLDRTYEQYF | TGTGCCAGCACCAATTTGGACAGGACCTACGAGCAGTACTTC
TRBJ2-3 | TRBD2 | TRBV7-6 | - | CASSFATSGRASDTQYF | TGTGCCAGCAGCTTCGCGACTAGCGGGAGGGCCTCAGATACGCAGTATTTT
TRBJ1-5 | - | TRBV11-2 | - | CASSLHPQSYSNQPQHF | TGTGCCAGCAGCTTGCACCCACAGTCCTATAGCAATCAGCCCCAGCATTTT
TRBJ1-2 | TRBD1 | TRBV5-1 | - | CASSHGTGDGYTF | TGCGCCAGCAGCCACGGGACAGGGGACGGCTACACCTTC
TRBJ1-1 | - | TRBV6-4 | - | CASRSELNTEAFF | TGTGCCAGCAGATCGGAGCTGAACACTGAAGCTTTCTTT
TRBJ2-2 | TRBD1 | TRBV7-6 | - | CASSSPGQGVSGELFF | TGTGCCAGCAGCTCCCCGGGACAGGGGGTTTCCGGGGAGCTGTTTTTT
TRBJ2-5 | TRBD2 | TRBV27 | - | CASSLWAGEGQTQYF | TGTGCCAGCAGTTTATGGGCGGGGGAGGGACAGACCCAGTACTTC
TRBJ2-1 | - | TRBV11-2 | - | CASSLVRGRYNEQFF | TGTGCCAGCAGCTTAGTAAGGGGTCGCTACAATGAGCAGTTCTTC
TRBJ1-4 | - | TRBV9 | - | CASSVSQGRTNEKLFF | TGTGCCAGCAGCGTTAGTCAGGGAAGAACTAATGAAAAACTGTTTTTT
TRBJ2-7 | TRBD2 | TRBV4-2 | - | CASSQGGLAAPYEQYF | TGTGCCAGCAGCCAAGGTGGACTAGCGGCACCCTACGAGCAGTACTTC
TRBJ1-5 | TRBD1 | TRBV6-5 | - | CASSPRTGQPQHF | TGTGCCAGCAGTCCCCGGACAGGACAGCCCCAGCATTTT
TRBJ2-1 | TRBD2 | TRBV15 | - | CATSRDLPQGLASNEQFF | TGTGCCACCAGCAGAGATCTCCCCCAGGGACTAGCGAGCAATGAGCAGTTCTTC